Presented here are 2 T cell receptor beta chains from one specimen sequenced in a study of T cells in Graves' hyperthyroidism and ophthalmopathy. Amplified TCR beta CDR3 regions came from RNA transcripts. During a first-round RT-PCR of the TCR CDR3, the HTBI primer set was used. TCRdb analysed the multiplex PCR reads with MiXCR anew, one entry per CDR3 protein. The repertoire holds over 700,000 distinct CDR3 sequences, with around 20% as singletons. Sequenced material: blood. The origin of the receptors is a woman aged 50 to 60 with Graves' hyperthyroidism that later progressed to Graves' ophthalmopathy.

The genes are TRBV20-1 and TRBJ1-1, with D perhaps TRBD1 (6 bases). The CDR3 totals 16 residues. Germline V CDR1 and CDR2: DFQATT, SNEGSKA (reference sequence). Trimming took off 4 bases at V and 0 bases at J, with 18 bases between the two ends. This CDR3 reads CSANRGLRLLNTEAFF. CDR3 sequence (DNA): TGCAGTGCTAACCGGGGGCTGAGATTGTTGAACACTGAAGCTTTCTTT.

This clonotype was seen only a few times. The chain's CDR3 is CASTLPGKTEAFF. CDR3 sequence (DNA): TGTGCCAGCACCCTACCGGGAAAAACTGAAGCTTTCTTT. This rearrangement joins TRBV12-3 or TRBV12-4 to TRBJ1-1; the D is unclear. The CDR3 is 13 residues long. V lost 7 bases, J lost 5 bases, and 14 bases lay in between.